These 25 T cell receptor beta chains originate from one sample sequenced in a study of post-analysis software for immune sequencing data. Study-level points and caveats: TRBV segments more frequent in patients than in controls numbered five and included TRBV5-6, TRBV5-1 and TRBV20-1.

For these receptors, no antigen is known. Unique-molecular-identifier-tagged TCR beta cDNA libraries were used. TCRdb redid the calling of the PCR reads with MiXCR, one entry per CDR3 protein. The table includes 350,000 to 450,000 distinct CDR3 sequences, 30% to 45% detected once. Sequencing was done on a sample of blood. These receptors all stem from a girl between 5 and 17 years old with multiple sclerosis.

This clonotype was detected many times. The chain combines TRBV6-5 with TRBJ2-5; D remains unclear. The length of the CDR3 is 13 residues. CDR1 is MNHEY, CDR2 SVGAGI, per germline. Trimming shortened V by 0 bases and J by 3 bases, and 5 bases separated the two germline ends. As DNA, the CDR3 is TGTGCCAGCAGTTACTCCCATAAAGAGACCCAGTACTTC. This encodes CASSYSHKETQYF.

The V gene is TRBV6-5, the J gene TRBJ2-5; D may be TRBD1 or TRBD2 (5 bases each). CDR1 is MNHEY and CDR2 is SVGAGI in the germline V gene. This CDR3 spans 12 amino acids. V dropped 6 bases and J dropped 12 bases, with 17 bases sitting between them. CDR3 DNA: TGTGCCAGCAGACGACAGCGCCTGGAGGAGTACTTC. It specifies CASRRQRLEEYF.

This sequence joins TRBV20-1 and TRBJ1-5; no clear D gene. This CDR3 region has 15 residues. Trimming took 4 bases from V and 0 from J, leaving 13 bases between them. CDR1 is DFQATT and CDR2 is SNEGSKA in the germline V gene (reference sequence). The CDR3 reads CSAIPTPDSNQPQHF. DNA for the CDR3: TGCAGTGCTATCCCGACACCAGATAGCAATCAGCCCCAGCATTTT.

Comment on this clonotype: Sequence at one end of the junction differs from germline and may be a read error. The chain carries TRBV7-3 and TRBJ2-1; D may be TRBD1 (6 bases). Germline V gene sequence: CDR1 SGHTA, CDR2 FQGTGA. This CDR3 is built from 15 residues. The CDR3 protein is CAGSRDTGYYNEQFF. CDR3 sequence (DNA): TGTGCCGGCAGCCGGGACACCGGGTACTACAATGAGCAGTTCTTC.

The V call is TRBV5-1, the J call TRBJ2-1, with 10 bases fitting TRBD1. The CDR3 has 17 amino acids. V lost 4 bases, J lost 2 bases, and 9 bases stayed unmatched. CDR1 and CDR2 (germline): SGHRS, YFSETQ. The CDR3 loop is CASSGTGTGAPYNEQFF. CDR3 nucleotides: TGCGCCAGCAGCGGTACCGGGACAGGGGCCCCCTACAATGAGCAGTTCTTC.

This rearrangement joins TRBV5-1 to TRBJ2-3; D tentatively reads TRBD1 or TRBD2 (6 bases each). CDR1 is SGHRS, CDR2 YFSETQ, per germline. The CDR3 contains 14 residues. Trimming took off 4 bases at V and 6 bases at J, with 15 bases between the two ends. The CDR3 sequence: CASSQQTGTDTQYF. CDR3 nucleotide sequence: TGCGCCAGCAGCCAACAAACAGGGACTGATACGCAGTATTTT.

This clonotype was counted only a few times. The junction shows a germline mismatch at one end, possibly a read error. V gene TRBV7-2 combines with J gene TRBJ1-2; unclear D gene. The CDR3 consists of 15 residues. CDR1 SGHTA and CDR2 FQGNSA come from the germline V gene. CDR3 DNA: TGCGCCAGCAGCTTAAATGGGATCTTGCGGTATGGCTACACCTTC. Translating it yields CASSLNGILRYGYTF.

V gene TRBV12-3 or TRBV12-4 combines with J gene TRBJ1-6; the match to TRBD1 covers 7 bases. V lost 4 bases and J lost 14; bases outside the gene matches: 11. This CDR3 contains 14 residues. CDR3 loop: CASSSGQLIQSLHF. The CDR3 DNA is TGTGCCAGCAGTTCGGGACAGTTAATTCAATCCCTCCACTTT.

This clonotype has just a few counts. Germline and junction disagree at one end, which may indicate a read error. The chain combines TRBV12-3 or TRBV12-4 with TRBJ2-3; D gene ambiguous. The CDR3 covers 12 residues. The DNA of the CDR3 is TGTGCCCGCAGTTTCCGGTTAGATACGCAGTATTTT. Its protein product is CARSFRLDTQYF.

This clonotype has a handful of counts. The V and J genes are TRBV7-2 and TRBJ2-5; 12 bases agree with TRBD2. There are 16 residues in the CDR3. The V segment lost 4 bases and the J segment 1 base; nucleotides outside the gene matches: 4. The germline CDR1 and CDR2 sequences are SGHTA and FQGNSA. The CDR3 region has the DNA TGTGCCAGCAGCTCCTCGACTAGCGGGGGCCAAGAGACCCAGTACTTC. Protein sequence: CASSSSTSGGQETQYF. Supplemented by reference TRBV7-2 and TRBJ2-5, the full variable domain reads GAGVSQSPSNKVTEKGKDVELRCDPISGHTALYWYRQSLGQGLEFLIYFQGNSAPDKSGLPSDRFSAERTGGSVSTLTIQRTQQEDSAVYLCASSSSTSGGQETQYFGPGTRLLVL.

This clonotype has a single count. The rearrangement joins TRBV12-3 or TRBV12-4 to TRBJ2-1, with TRBD2 identical over 11 bases. The CDR3 runs 18 residues. Trimming removed 2 bases from V and 7 bases from J; junction bases left unmatched: 13. CDR3 loop: CASSLSTGGSGGENEQFF. The CDR3 DNA follows: TGTGCCAGCAGTTTATCGACGGGTGGTAGCGGGGGGGAAAATGAGCAGTTCTTC.

About this clonotype itself: Mismatch with germline at one junction end may stem from a read error. The chain joins TRBV24-1 to TRBJ2-5; TRBD2 agrees at 7 bases. The CDR3 is 13 residues long. Per germline, CDR1 KGHDR and CDR2 SFDVKD. The CDR3 DNA follows: TGTACCACCTCGGGACTACTTGGAAATGAGCAGTACTTC. Its translation: CTTSGLLGNEQYF.

V gene TRBV4-1 combines with J gene TRBJ2-7; 7 bases fit TRBD1. The V segment lost 1 base and the J segment 4 bases; nucleotides outside the gene matches: 10. The CDR3 is 16 amino acids. CDR1 and CDR2 from the germline V gene are MGHRA and YSYEKL. CDR3 DNA sequence: TGCGCCAGCAGCCAAGGAAAGACAGGGAATCGATACGAGCAGTACTTC. It yields the protein CASSQGKTGNRYEQYF.

The rearrangement joins TRBV5-1 to TRBJ2-2, with D perhaps TRBD1 (5 bases). V shed 3 bases and J shed 0 bases, with 15 bases lying between them. The length of the CDR3 is 17 residues. CDR1 is SGHRS and CDR2 is YFSETQ in the germline V gene. The CDR3 loop reads CASSSGHQFPNTGELFF. CDR3 DNA sequence: TGCGCCAGCAGCTCTGGACATCAATTTCCGAACACCGGGGAGCTGTTTTTT.

The V call is TRBV20-1, the J call TRBJ2-5, with D unresolved. CDR1 is DFQATT, CDR2 SNEGSKA, per germline (reference sequence). Trimming left V 5 bases short and J 5 bases short, with 15 bases between. The CDR3 has 13 residues. CDR3 DNA sequence: TGCAGTGCTCCACGTAGACTGGGGGAGACCCAGTACTTC. Amino acid sequence: CSAPRRLGETQYF.

The rearrangement uses TRBV5-1 and TRBJ2-7; TRBD1 agrees at 7 bases. CDR1 is SGHRS and CDR2 is YFSETQ in the germline V gene. Trimming cost V 5 bases and J 0 bases; bases outside gene matches: 8. This CDR3 has 15 residues. CDR3 DNA: TGCGCCAGCAGTTCAGGACAGGAGAGCTCCTACGAGCAGTACTTC. Amino acid sequence: CASSSGQESSYEQYF.

CDR3 coding DNA: TGTGCCATCAGCGCAGGACGGGAAGCTTTCTTT. As protein: CAISAGREAFF. This chain joins TRBV10-3 and TRBJ1-1; D remains ambiguous. This CDR3 region has 11 residues. Trimming took off 6 bases at V and 8 bases at J, with 10 bases between the two ends. Germline V gene lookup returns CDR1 ENHRY and CDR2 SYGVKD.

In this sample, this clonotype turned up a few times. The chain employs TRBV30 and TRBJ2-1, with D possibly TRBD1 on 5 matching bases. Germline V gene sequence: CDR1 GTSNPN, CDR2 SVGIG (reference sequence). This CDR3 comprises 11 residues. Trimming cost V 3 bases and J 15 bases, with 15 bases left between them. CDR3 nucleotide sequence: TGTGCCTGGAGCGCCGCAGGGAATGTGTTCTTC. Translated: CAWSAAGNVFF.

This clonotype appeared many times. The V call is TRBV18, the J call TRBJ2-7; 11 bases align to TRBD1. The V gene end was trimmed by 8 bases and the J gene end by 3 bases; junction bases not matched to a gene: 9. In germline, CDR1 is KGHSH, CDR2 LQKENI. The CDR3 is made up of 15 amino acids. The CDR3 coding sequence is TGTGCCAGCAGTCCAAGTGGGACAGGGGGCTACGAGCAGTACTTC. It codes for CASSPSGTGGYEQYF.

The chain employs TRBV2 and TRBJ2-1; 8 bases are a match to TRBD1. CDR3 length: 15 residues. V shed 6 bases and J 4 bases; nucleotides not matched to a gene: 8. The germline V gene has CDR1 SNHLY and CDR2 FYNNEI. The CDR3 DNA is TGTGCCAGCAGCCAAGAGGGGGACAGGTACAATGAGCAGTTCTTC. It specifies CASSQEGDRYNEQFF.

The chain couples TRBV7-8 to TRBJ1-2, with TRBD1 matching over 7 bases. Germline assignment: CDR1 SGHVS and CDR2 FQNEAQ. The CDR3 consists of 16 residues. V dropped 4 bases and J dropped 0; count of bases not matched to a gene: 8. Here the CDR3 reads CASSSRGGSANYGYTF. The CDR3 nucleotides read TGTGCCAGCAGCTCCAGGGGGGGATCAGCTAACTATGGCTACACCTTC.

This chain uses TRBV20-1 with TRBJ2-1, with 12 bases aligning to TRBD2. Looked up from germline, CDR1 is DFQATT and CDR2 is SNEGSKA (reference sequence). The CDR3 runs 16 residues. The ends lost 0 bases at V and 3 bases at J; junction bases unmatched: 3. The CDR3 DNA follows: TGCAGTGCTAGAGACCCTAGCGGGGGGGTCTACAATGAGCAGTTCTTC. It codes for CSARDPSGGVYNEQFF.

V usage is TRBV2 and J usage is TRBJ1-5, with D maybe TRBD1 (5 bases). Looked up from germline, CDR1 is SNHLY and CDR2 is FYNNEI. The V end was cut by 3 bases, the J end by 3 bases, with 9 bases between. CDR3 length: 14 residues. This CDR3 is CASSEGRFNQPQHF. The CDR3 nucleotides read TGTGCCAGCAGTGAGGGGCGATTCAATCAGCCCCAGCATTTT.

This clonotype was counted a few times. This chain joins TRBV6-2 or TRBV6-3 and TRBJ2-1; 7 bases align to TRBD1. V shed 3 bases, J shed 12 bases, and the junction held 8 bases outside the gene matches. Germline CDR1 and CDR2: MNHEY and SVGEGT. This CDR3 is 13 amino acids long. CDR3 bases: TGTGCCAGCAGTTATCCCGAGACAGGGACGCAGTTCTTC. Its protein is CASSYPETGTQFF.

This clonotype was observed a few times. The rearrangement links TRBV6-1 to TRBJ2-4; 10 bases are shared with TRBD2. Germline V CDR1 and CDR2: MNHNS, SASEGT. The CDR3 extends over 18 amino acids. Trimming cost V 6 bases and J 2 bases; bases outside gene matches: 13. The CDR3 coding sequence is TGTGCCAGCAGACAGGGTTTGGAAGCGGGGGGGACCAAAAACATTCAGTACTTC. This codes for CASRQGLEAGGTKNIQYF.